Given below is one TCR beta chain in context. These data originate in a study of beta chain features in type 1 diabetes. Study details: The examined sorted cells totaled about 110 million across samples.

CDR1 SGHDN and CDR2 FVKESK come from the germline V gene. The CDR3 has 13 residues. The V end was cut by 1 base, the J end by 4 bases, with 8 bases between. TCRB transcripts that were expressed got sequenced, as all of the isolated RNA had been reverse transcribed. Naive, central memory and regulatory T cell samples yielded around 3.6 million reads on average. Method: immunoSEQ multiplex PCR; TCRdb's copy keeps in-frame clones and lacks some. The sample has under 950,000 clones, about a sixth seen once; the top ten hold 0.023%. Sequences were obtained from naive CD4+ T cells from blood. The receptor's source is a woman in her late teens or twenties in good health. This chain links TRBV14 with TRBJ2-7; possibly TRBD2 for D (6 bases). The CDR3 DNA follows: TGTGCCAGCAGCCAAGTTGGGGGGTACGAGCAGTACTTC. Translation gives CASSQVGGYEQYF.